This T cell receptor (beta chain) is from a study of blood T cell repertoires in COVID-19 (dated by TCRdb to 2018 to 2021). Some background on the complete study: Samples covering the acute and convalescent phases of COVID-19 were provided by collaborators in the United States, Italy and Spain. Where HLA class I and class II types were available, the types were taken from metadata supplied by the sample provider, not from assay-based typing. The samples were drawn from two sources: the first 160 participants of the ongoing ImmuneRACE study, and fewer than 1,500 subjects contributed by 6 global collaborators. A de-identified subject ID, COVID-19 status, age in years and sex were almost always included in the sample metadata. A freely available public database, intended as a resource for researchers studying the immune response to SARS-CoV-2, is where the repertoires were released. Subjects who had been exposed to COVID-19, were actively infected with it, or had recovered from it provided the deeply sampled blood TCRbeta repertoires that made up the dataset. The material from the prospective study consisted of cDNA or gDNA derived from T cells, B-cell-depleted T cells, or PBMCs. Results and caveats for the whole study, not just this receptor: The amount of clinical and demographic metadata varied by source and participant and was provided uncurated.

V and J lose 5 bases and 0 bases, and a span of 10 bases separates them. From a lookup of the germline V gene, CDR1 and CDR2 are SGHNT and YENEEA. The cysteine opens and the phenylalanine closes a CDR3 of 15 amino acids. The DNA shown is the 45-base CDR3, in frame from base 1. TCRbeta CDR3 regions were amplified from genomic DNA by means of the immunoSEQ Assay, a bias-controlled multiplex PCR. On the study's bioinformatics: The number of nucleated cells in each sample was estimated by amplification of reference gene primers within the assay. To quantify the absolute abundance of each unique TCRbeta CDR3 rearrangement, sequence reads were collapsed and filtered. For each sample, productive Simpson clonality was calculated by taking the square root of Simpson's diversity index across productive rearrangements. Imported from immuneACCESS, the table was reduced by TCRdb to in-frame sequences with V and J called. These copies leave out some clones; in studies compared against another copy, an unresolved V gene accounts for under half, and the cause of the remainder is not known. The DNA was the basis for D and trimming; V, J and clone size are from that table. This sample lists approximately 250,000 clones; 75% to 90% were detected once. The ten largest clones represent around 1.8% of the sample.

Collaborating institutions collected whole blood in K2EDTA tubes following their own protocols. For TCRbeta analysis, collaborators shipped samples in one of three forms: frozen whole blood, isolated PBMCs, or DNA extracted from either of those sample types. A note on this clone: Its antigen remains undetermined. No base quality values were provided; no much bigger clone lies one nucleotide off.

Rearrangement joined TRBV11-3 to TRBJ2-2; TRBD1 might be the D gene, on 6 matching bases. Sequencing was carried out using peripheral blood. This TCR was recovered from a man aged 25 to 40 with active or convalescent COVID-19. Here the CDR3 is given as CASSARTANTGELFF. The nucleotide sequence is TGTGCCAGCAGCGCTCGGACAGCGAACACCGGGGAGCTGTTTTTT.